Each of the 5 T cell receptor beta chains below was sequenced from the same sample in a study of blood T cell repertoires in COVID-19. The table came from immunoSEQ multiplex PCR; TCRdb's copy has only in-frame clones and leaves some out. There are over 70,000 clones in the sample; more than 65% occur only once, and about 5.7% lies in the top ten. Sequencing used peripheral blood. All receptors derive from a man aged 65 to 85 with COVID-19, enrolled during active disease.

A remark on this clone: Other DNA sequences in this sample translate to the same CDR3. DNA of the CDR3: TGTGCCAGCAGCTTGGGGCAGGGCTCGAATCAGCCCCAGCATTTT. Protein: CASSLGQGSNQPQHF. The rearrangement uses TRBV5-8 and TRBJ1-5; TRBD1 is a possible D gene (5 bases). Trimming pared 0 bases from V and 4 bases from J, leaving 11 bases between. The CDR3 spans 15 residues. Germline V lookup: CDR1 SGHTS, CDR2 YDEGEE.

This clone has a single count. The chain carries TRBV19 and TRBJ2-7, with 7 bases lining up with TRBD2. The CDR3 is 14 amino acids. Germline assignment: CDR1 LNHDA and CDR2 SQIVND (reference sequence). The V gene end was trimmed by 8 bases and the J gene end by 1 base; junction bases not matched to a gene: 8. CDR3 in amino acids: CASSLLAESYEQYF. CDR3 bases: TGTGCCAGTTCCTTGCTAGCGGAATCCTACGAGCAGTACTTC.

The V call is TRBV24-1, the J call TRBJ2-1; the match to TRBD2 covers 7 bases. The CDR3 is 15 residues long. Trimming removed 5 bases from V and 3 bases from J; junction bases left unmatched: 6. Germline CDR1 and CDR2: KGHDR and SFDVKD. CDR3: CATSVNAGDYNEQFF. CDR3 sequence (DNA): TGTGCCACCAGTGTCAACGCGGGGGACTACAATGAGCAGTTCTTC.

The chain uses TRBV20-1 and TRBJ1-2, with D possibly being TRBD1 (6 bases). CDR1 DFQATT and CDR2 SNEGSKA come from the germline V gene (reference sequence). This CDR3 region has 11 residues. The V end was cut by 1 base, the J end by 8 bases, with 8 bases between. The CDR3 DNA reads TGCAGTGCTAGAGGGGGGCCCGGCTACACCTTC. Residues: CSARGGPGYTF.

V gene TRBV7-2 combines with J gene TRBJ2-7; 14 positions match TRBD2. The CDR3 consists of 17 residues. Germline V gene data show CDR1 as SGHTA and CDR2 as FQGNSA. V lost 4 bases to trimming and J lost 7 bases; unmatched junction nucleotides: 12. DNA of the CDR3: TGTGCCAGCAGCTCCGGGACTAGCGGGAGTAGGGGGGGAGAGCAGTACTTC. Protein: CASSSGTSGSRGGEQYF.